This T cell receptor (beta chain) originates from a study of T cell repertoires in cytomegalovirus infection. TCRdb called the reads again in MiXCR, with one record for every CDR3 protein. The profile shows roughly 310,000 distinct CDR3 sequences, 15% to 20% of them singletons. This clonotype showed up just a few times. What it recognizes is unknown. Germline loops: CDR1 MNHEY, CDR2 SMNVEV (reference sequence). Trimming at V came to 6 bases and at J to 3 bases, leaving 12 bases not matched to a gene. The CDR3 has 16 residues. Study-wide findings and caveats: Of the TCR beta families, the public ones yielded a cumulative frequency that identified carriers of CMV plus the relevant HLA.

V usage is TRBV27 and J usage is TRBJ2-7; 9 nucleotides align to TRBD1. The sequenced sample consisted of PBMCs. This TCR derives from a human donor in good health (CMV status not recorded). Some clones in this sample may be carry-over from other donors' samples. CDR3 nucleotides: TGTGCCAGCAGCCCTGGGACAGGGTTATCGGTCTACGAGCAGTACTTC. Translation: CASSPGTGLSVYEQYF.